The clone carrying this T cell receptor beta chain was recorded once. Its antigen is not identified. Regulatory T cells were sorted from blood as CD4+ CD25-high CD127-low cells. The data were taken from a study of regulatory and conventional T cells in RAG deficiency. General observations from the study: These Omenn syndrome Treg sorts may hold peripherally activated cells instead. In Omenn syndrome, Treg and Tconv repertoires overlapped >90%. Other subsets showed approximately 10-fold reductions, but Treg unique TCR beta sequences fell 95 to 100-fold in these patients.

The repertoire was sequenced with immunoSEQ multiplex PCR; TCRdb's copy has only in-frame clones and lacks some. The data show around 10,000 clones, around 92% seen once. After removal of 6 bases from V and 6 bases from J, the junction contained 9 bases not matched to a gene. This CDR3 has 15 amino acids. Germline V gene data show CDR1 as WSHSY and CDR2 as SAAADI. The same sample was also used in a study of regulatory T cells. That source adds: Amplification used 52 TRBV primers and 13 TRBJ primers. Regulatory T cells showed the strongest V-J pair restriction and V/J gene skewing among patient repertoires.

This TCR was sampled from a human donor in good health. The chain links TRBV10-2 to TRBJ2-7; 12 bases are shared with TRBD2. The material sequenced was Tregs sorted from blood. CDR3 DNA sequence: TGCGCCAGCAGCCCCGGGCTAGCGGGAGGGGGCGAGCAGTACTTC. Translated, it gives CASSPGLAGGGEQYF.